This TCR beta chain derives from a study of blood T cell repertoires in COVID-19. Overall study: The United States, Italy and Spain supplied acute and convalescent COVID-19 samples.

Under the authors' procedure: The assay estimated nucleated cells by amplifying reference gene primers. Sequencing used immunoSEQ multiplex PCR; TCRdb keeps in-frame clones, though not all of them. That table supplies the V and J calls and clone size; D and trimming were determined from the DNA. The repertoire holds 170,000 or so clones, with 88% as singletons. Enrolled through a virtual design, the participants were between roughly 18 and 90 years of age and came from some 26 US areas. Allocation to cohorts depended on clinical history reported by the participants. Trimming cost V 4 bases and J 2 bases, with 15 bases left between them. This CDR3 contains 16 residues. Germline V gene sequence: CDR1 LGHDT, CDR2 YNNKEL (reference sequence).

The sample comprised PBMCs or T cells enriched from blood (not recorded which). This clonotype was obtained from a woman in her 50s who had recovered from COVID-19. The chain is built from TRBV3-1 (or the pseudogene TRBV3-2) and TRBJ2-1; possibly TRBD2 for D (6 bases). This chain's CDR3 is CASSLTGGVTYNEQFF. The CDR3 DNA sequence: TGTGCCAGCAGCCTCACTGGCGGGGTTACCTACAATGAGCAGTTCTTC.